This T cell receptor (beta chain) was retrieved from a study of post-analysis software for immune sequencing data. Study at large: Relapsing-remitting, secondary progressive and progressive-relapsing multiple sclerosis courses were included.

Study results and caveats: For normalized Chao1 diversity, multiple sclerosis patients scored significantly lower than controls did. By F measure, samples from a shared preparation batch strongly co-clustered. Controls showed lower frequencies than patients for roughly five TRBV segments, and TRBV5-6, TRBV5-1 and TRBV20-1 were among these.

The CDR3 has 15 amino acids. Per germline, CDR1 SSHAT and CDR2 FNYEAQ (reference sequence). TCR beta cDNA libraries included unique molecular identifiers. T cells, roughly 0.9 to 11 million of them, yielded roughly 0.5 million cDNA molecules. TCRdb itself ran the PCR reads through MiXCR, one entry per CDR3 protein. This table holds approximately 160,000 distinct CDR3 sequences, roughly 31% found once. As to this clonotype: What it recognizes is unknown. A read error may produce the germline difference seen at one junction end.

The clonotype originates from a girl between 10 and 17 years old with multiple sclerosis. The chain links TRBV7-7 to TRBJ2-5, with TRBD2 matching over 9 bases. Sequencing input: blood. CDR3 sequence: CASSPKVAGVTEQYF. The CDR3 DNA reads as TGTGCTAGCAGCCCCAAGGTAGCGGGAGTCACTGAGCAGTACTTC.